The next 2 T cell receptor beta chains were all read from a single sample in a study of CD8+ T cells in alopecia areata. Treatment noted: oral pan-JAK inhibitor, 5-10 mg twice daily. RNA, once extracted, was reverse transcribed into cDNA for use as the sequencing template. Assay: immunoSEQ multiplex PCR; the TCRdb copy retains only in-frame clones and omits some. The sample holds approximately 120,000 clones; approximately 57% are singletons and the top ten take 5.7%. Source: CD4+ T cells sorted from blood, taken at week 4, from a patient treated with tofacitinib. The receptors were sampled from a human donor with alopecia areata.

This sequence joins TRBV9 and TRBJ2-7, with 9 nucleotides matching TRBD1. There are 15 residues in the CDR3. CDR1 is SGDLS and CDR2 is YYNGEE in the germline V gene. The trim removed 3 bases at V and 2 bases at J, leaving 6 bases unmatched. This chain's CDR3 is CASSGPGTGPYEQYF. The CDR3 coding sequence is TGTGCCAGCAGCGGTCCCGGGACAGGGCCCTACGAGCAGTACTTC.

This clone was observed a handful of times. The V call is TRBV7-2, the J call TRBJ2-1; 10 nucleotides agree with TRBD2. This CDR3 contains 16 residues. CDR1 and CDR2 (germline): SGHTA, FQGNSA. The junction had 6 bases not matched to a gene; V was cut back by 1 base and J by 6 bases. CDR3 sequence reads: CASSLEPSGSSNEQFF. The CDR3 coding sequence is TGTGCCAGCAGCTTAGAGCCTAGCGGGAGTTCCAATGAGCAGTTCTTC.